This note documents a single TCR beta chain sequence. Its target is unknown. Clones were read by immunoSEQ multiplex PCR, and TCRdb kept only the in-frame ones, dropping some. The sample includes approximately 100,000 clones, more than 75% seen only once; the top ten take 9% to 15%. These data are taken from a study of T cell responses to AZD1222 COVID-19 vaccine. Study-level points and caveats: Clonal diversity was possibly underestimated, and the donors were mostly white British, with more females. Samples come after the peak T cell response, not at day 14. Spike-specific TCR depth and breadth grew after two AZD1222 doses. Variant regions that are unmutated are reportedly the target of nearly half of spike-specific TCRs.

This TCR derives from an adult in good health. The sample consisted of peripheral blood, taken on day 0 of AZD1222 vaccination.

CDR3 in DNA: TGTGCCAGCAGCCCCCTCGGGTTTAACGTAGAGGGAGACCGACAGACCCAGTACTTC. Its protein product is CASSPLGFNVEGDRQTQYF. The chain is built from TRBV9 and TRBJ2-5; weak D call: TRBD2 (5 bases). Germline V CDR1 and CDR2: SGDLS, YYNGEE. CDR3 length: 19 residues. Trimming removed 4 bases at V and 6 bases at J, with 31 bases between.